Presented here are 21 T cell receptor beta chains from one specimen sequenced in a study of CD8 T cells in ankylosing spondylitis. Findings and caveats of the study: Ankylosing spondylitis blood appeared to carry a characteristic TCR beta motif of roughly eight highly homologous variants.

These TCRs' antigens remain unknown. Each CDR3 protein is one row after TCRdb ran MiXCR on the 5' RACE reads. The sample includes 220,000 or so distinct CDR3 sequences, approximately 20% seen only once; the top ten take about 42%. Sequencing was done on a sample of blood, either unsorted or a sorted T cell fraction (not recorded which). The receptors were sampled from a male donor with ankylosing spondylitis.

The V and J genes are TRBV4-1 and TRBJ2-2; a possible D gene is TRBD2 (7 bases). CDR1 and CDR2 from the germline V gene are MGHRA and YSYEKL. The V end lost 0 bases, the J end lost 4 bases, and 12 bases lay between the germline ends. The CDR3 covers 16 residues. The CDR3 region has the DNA TGCGCCAGCAGCCAAGACACCGGGGGGCTCACCGGGGAGCTGTTTTTT. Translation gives CASSQDTGGLTGELFF.

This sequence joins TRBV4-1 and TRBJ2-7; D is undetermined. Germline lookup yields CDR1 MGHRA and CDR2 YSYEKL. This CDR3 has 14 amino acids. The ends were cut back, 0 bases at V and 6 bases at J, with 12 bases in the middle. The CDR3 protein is CASSQENLGIEQYF. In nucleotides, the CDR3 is TGCGCCAGCAGCCAAGAAAATTTGGGTATCGAGCAGTACTTC.

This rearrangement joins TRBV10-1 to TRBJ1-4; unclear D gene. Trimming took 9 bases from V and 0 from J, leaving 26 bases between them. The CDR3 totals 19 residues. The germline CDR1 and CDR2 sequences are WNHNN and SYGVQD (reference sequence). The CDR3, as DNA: TGCGCCAGACTTCGGAGGCTTCGGCTTAGACGAGCAACTAATGAAAAACTGTTTTTT. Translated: CARLRRLRLRRATNEKLFF.

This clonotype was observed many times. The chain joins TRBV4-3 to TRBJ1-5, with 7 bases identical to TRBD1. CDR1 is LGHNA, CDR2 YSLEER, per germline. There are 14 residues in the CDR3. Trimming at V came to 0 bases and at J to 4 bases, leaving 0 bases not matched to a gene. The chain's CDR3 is CASSQDRGNQPQHF. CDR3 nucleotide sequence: TGCGCCAGCAGCCAAGACAGGGGGAATCAGCCCCAGCATTTT.

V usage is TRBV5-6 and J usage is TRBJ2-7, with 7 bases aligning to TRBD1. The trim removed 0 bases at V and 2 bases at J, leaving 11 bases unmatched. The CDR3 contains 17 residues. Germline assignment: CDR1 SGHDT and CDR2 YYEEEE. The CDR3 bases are TGTGCCAGCAGCTTGGTGGTCTCAGCCGGGACAGCCTACGAGCAGTACTTC. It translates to CASSLVVSAGTAYEQYF.

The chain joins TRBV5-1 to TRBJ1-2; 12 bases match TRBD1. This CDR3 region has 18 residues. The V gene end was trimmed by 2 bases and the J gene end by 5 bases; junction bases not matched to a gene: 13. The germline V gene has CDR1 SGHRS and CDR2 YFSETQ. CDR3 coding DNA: TGCGCCAGCAGCTTACTCTATGTACCGGGACAGGGGGCTTATGGCTACACCTTC. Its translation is CASSLLYVPGQGAYGYTF.

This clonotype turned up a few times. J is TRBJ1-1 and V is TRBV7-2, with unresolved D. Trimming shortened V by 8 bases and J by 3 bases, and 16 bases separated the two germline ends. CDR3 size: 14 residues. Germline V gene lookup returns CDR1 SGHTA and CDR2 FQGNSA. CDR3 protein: CASATLVRDTEAFF. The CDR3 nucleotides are TGTGCCAGCGCAACGCTGGTGAGGGACACTGAAGCTTTCTTT.

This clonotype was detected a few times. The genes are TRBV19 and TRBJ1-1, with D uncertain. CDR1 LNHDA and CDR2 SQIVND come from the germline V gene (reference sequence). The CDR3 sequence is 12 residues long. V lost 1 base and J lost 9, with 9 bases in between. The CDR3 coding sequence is TGTGCCAGTAGTATAGGCCCCAACCAAGCTTTCTTT. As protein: CASSIGPNQAFF.

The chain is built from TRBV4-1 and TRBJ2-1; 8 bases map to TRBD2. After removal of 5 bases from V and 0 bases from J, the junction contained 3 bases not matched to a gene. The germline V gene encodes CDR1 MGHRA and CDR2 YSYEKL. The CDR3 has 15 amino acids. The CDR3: CASSDTSGSYNEQFF. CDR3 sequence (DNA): TGCGCCAGCAGCGACACTAGCGGCTCCTACAATGAGCAGTTCTTC.

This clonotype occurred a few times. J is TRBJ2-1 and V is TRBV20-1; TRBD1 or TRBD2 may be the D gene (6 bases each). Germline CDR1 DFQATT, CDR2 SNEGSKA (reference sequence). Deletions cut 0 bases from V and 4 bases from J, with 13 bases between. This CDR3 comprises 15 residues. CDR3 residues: CSARDGGTSYNEQFF. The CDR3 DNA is TGCAGTGCTAGAGATGGCGGGACATCTTACAATGAGCAGTTCTTC.

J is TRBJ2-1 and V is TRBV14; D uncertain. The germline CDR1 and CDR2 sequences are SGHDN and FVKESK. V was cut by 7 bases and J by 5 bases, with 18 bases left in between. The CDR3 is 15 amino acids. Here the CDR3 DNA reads TGTGCCAGCATGACCCCCCCCGGCCCGCACAATGAGCAGTTCTTC. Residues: CASMTPPGPHNEQFF.

CDR3 bases: TGTGCCAGCAGCCCCAGACTAGCGGGAGAGGGGAATGAGCAGTTCTTC. This encodes CASSPRLAGEGNEQFF. This sequence joins TRBV4-2 and TRBJ2-1; 12 nucleotides align to TRBD2. The CDR3 consists of 16 residues. Losses at the gene ends were 4 bases for V and 7 bases for J; bases not matched to a gene: 8. Germline values: CDR1 LGHNA, CDR2 YNFKEQ.

The DNA for the CDR3 is TGTGCCACCAGTGATTTCCCGGGACAGGGTCATGCAGATACGCAGTATTTT. As protein: CATSDFPGQGHADTQYF. The rearrangement uses TRBV24-1 and TRBJ2-3; TRBD1 agrees at 9 bases. The V segment lost 1 base and the J segment 4 bases; nucleotides outside the gene matches: 8. This CDR3 contains 17 residues. CDR1 and CDR2 (germline): KGHDR, SFDVKD.

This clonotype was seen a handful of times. In nucleotides, the CDR3 is TGTGCCAGCAGCGCCCAATTTCTAGCCCTCCCTCGAAATGAGCAGTTCTTC. It encodes CASSAQFLALPRNEQFF. This chain uses TRBV9 with TRBJ2-1; TRBD2 might be the D (5 bases). CDR3 length equals 17 residues. Germline CDR1 SGDLS, CDR2 YYNGEE. V was pared by 3 bases and J by 7 bases, with 23 bases between.

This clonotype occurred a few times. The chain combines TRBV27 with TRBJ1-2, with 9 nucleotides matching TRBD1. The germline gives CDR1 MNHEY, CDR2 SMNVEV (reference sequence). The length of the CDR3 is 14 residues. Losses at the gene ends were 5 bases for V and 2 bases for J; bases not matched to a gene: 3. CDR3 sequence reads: CASSHGTGNYGYTF. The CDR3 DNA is TGTGCCAGCAGTCACGGGACAGGGAACTATGGCTACACCTTC.

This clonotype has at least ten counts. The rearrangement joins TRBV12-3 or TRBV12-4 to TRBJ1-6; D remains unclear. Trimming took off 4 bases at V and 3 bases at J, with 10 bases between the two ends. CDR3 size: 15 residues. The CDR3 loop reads CASSSDGFYNSPLHF. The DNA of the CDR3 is TGTGCCAGCAGTTCTGACGGCTTCTATAATTCACCCCTCCACTTT.

This chain's CDR3 is CASGWLESGTEAFF. The DNA for the CDR3 is TGTGCCAGCGGCTGGTTGGAGTCGGGCACTGAAGCTTTCTTT. The chain carries TRBV27 and TRBJ1-1; no firm D call. Germline loops: CDR1 MNHEY, CDR2 SMNVEV (reference sequence). The V end was cut by 8 bases, the J end by 4 bases, with 17 bases between. The CDR3 totals 14 residues.

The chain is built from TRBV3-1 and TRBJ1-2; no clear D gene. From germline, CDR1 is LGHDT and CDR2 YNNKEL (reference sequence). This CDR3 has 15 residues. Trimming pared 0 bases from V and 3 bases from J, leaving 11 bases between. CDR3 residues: CASSQESAGHYGYTF. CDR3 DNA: TGTGCCAGCAGCCAAGAATCGGCAGGCCACTATGGCTACACCTTC.

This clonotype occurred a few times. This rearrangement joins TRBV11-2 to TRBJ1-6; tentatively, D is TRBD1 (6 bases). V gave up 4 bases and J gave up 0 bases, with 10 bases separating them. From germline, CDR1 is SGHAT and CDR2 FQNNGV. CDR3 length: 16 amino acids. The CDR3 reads CASSSGQSSYNSPLHF. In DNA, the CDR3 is TGTGCCAGCAGCTCAGGACAGAGCTCCTATAATTCACCCCTCCACTTT.

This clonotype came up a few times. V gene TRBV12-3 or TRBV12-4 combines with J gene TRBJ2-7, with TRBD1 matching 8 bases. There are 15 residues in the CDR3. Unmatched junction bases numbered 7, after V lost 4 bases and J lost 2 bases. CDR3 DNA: TGTGCCAGCAGTTCGACGACAGGGGCGCCCTACGAGCAGTACTTC. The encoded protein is CASSSTTGAPYEQYF.

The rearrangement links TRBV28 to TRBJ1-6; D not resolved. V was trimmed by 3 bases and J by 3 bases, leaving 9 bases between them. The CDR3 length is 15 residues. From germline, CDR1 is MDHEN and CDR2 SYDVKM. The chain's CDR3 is CASSFVGSYNSPLHF. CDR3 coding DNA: TGTGCCAGCAGTTTTGTGGGAAGCTATAATTCACCCCTCCACTTT.